This TCR beta chain was profiled in a study of T cell responses to AZD1222 COVID-19 vaccine. Study-level points and caveats: The donor cohort was predominantly white British with a female majority, and clonal diversity may have been underestimated. Regions 160-218 and 743-854 dominated among vaccine-associated CD4 TCRs spanning spike. Following two doses of AZD1222, Spike-specific TCR breadth and depth rose.

Germline V gene data show CDR1 as MNHNS and CDR2 as SASEGT. CDR3 length: 12 amino acids. V gave up 1 base and J gave up 4 bases, with 4 bases separating them. Concerning this clone itself: The antigen is unknown.

The protocol was immunoSEQ multiplex PCR, while the TCRdb copy is restricted to in-frame clones and leaves out a portion. The sample shows about 77,000 clones, 92% of them seen only once. It was second doses at about 4 or about 12 weeks that were pooled. This sequence joins TRBV6-1 and TRBJ1-2; D is unclear. The sample consisted of peripheral blood, taken 28 days after the second AZD1222 dose. The TCR sequence derives from an adult who received the AZD1222 COVID-19 vaccine. CDR3 in DNA: TGTGCCAGCAGTGAAGGGTTCTATGGCTACACCTTC. It codes for CASSEGFYGYTF.